This is a list of T cell receptor beta chains from one sample in a study of cytomegalovirus exposure and HLA in healthy donors. Libraries were prepared by immunoSEQ multiplex PCR; TCRdb keeps only in-frame clonotypes and omits some of them. The sample gives about 120,000 clones, roughly 69% of which show up once; 2% to 2.5% is in the top ten. Sequencing was performed on PBMCs. The receptors shown here come from a human donor in good health. Both conserved end residues are trimmed from each CDR3.

TRBV7-2,ASSLTTLVAQY
TRBV7-2,ASSPWSANSEAF
TRBV25-1,ASSHEALPMN
TRBV28,ASSSVSGELF
TRBV4-3,ASSQAGQGGSPLH
TRBV15,ATSRVGTEETQY
TRBV5-1,ASSLGTGSSPLH
TRBV28,ASRLGSHNQPQH
TRBV7-9,ASSETGDEQY
TRBV6-5,ASSRRRQTIYEQY
TRBV5-6,ASGTSGSGDTQY
TRBV30,AWSRIGDSRNQPQH
TRBV7-6,ASSAQSGQISDFHSGANVLT
TRBV7-8,ASSLVGTGLHEQY
TRBV5-1,ASSLAGTGGAYRETQY
TRBV19,ASSMVSDQPQH
TRBV27,ASSRPPTSGRSYEQY
TRBV7-6,ASSLGAENYEQY
TRBV5-1,ASSFDPGDITDTQY
TRBV6-1,ASSATTSGGNTGELF
TRBV5-1,ASSAGTGFEQY
TRBV27,ASSSTSYEQY
TRBV28,ASSPGTLSYYEQY
TRBV13,ASSSSGGAETQY
TRBV29-1,SVERAGAYEQY
TRBV29-1,SVGDRGNQPQH
TRBV19,ASSPGTGGFGEQF
TRBV5-6,ASSGPGQGVF
TRBV6-1,ASSEGRRLSYNEQF
TRBV5-1,ASSFPLAGGAGELF
TRBV27,ASSPDYRGGLNEQY
TRBV18,ASSPSQSYSGNTIY
TRBV19,ASSRRGSGANVLT
TRBV10-1,ASNGDSSREAF
TRBV7-9,ASSPGGQNTEAF
TRBV15,ATSSDSGTRFTDTQY
TRBV6-4,ASSTTGSTDTQY
TRBV6-4,ASRALAGSTDTQY
TRBV7-2,ASSHGSPRGEQF
TRBV11-2,ASSLGGAYYEQY
TRBV15,ATSPERWSTDTQY
TRBV6-6,ASSHPGGSGTDTQY
TRBV19,ASSRRSSYEQY
TRBV4-2,ASSRRGGGDNEKLF
TRBV29-1,SVTAGMSGEQY
TRBV4-2,ASSRERGFDEKLF